This T cell receptor beta chain is from a study of regulatory T cells in long-lasting Graves disease. The overall study: Duration of antithyroid drug therapy among newly diagnosed Graves' patients was under 3 months.

With iRepertoire HTBI primers and Arm-PCR of CDR3 regions, TCR beta libraries were built. TCRdb recomputed calls from the multiplex PCR reads with MiXCR, one row per CDR3 protein. Of 350,000 to 400,000 distinct CDR3 sequences in the sample, 15% to 18% were seen once. Time point specified: newly diagnosed GD, antithyroid drugs for less than 3 months. Extracted RNA from PBMCs served as the source of the TCR library. Worth noting for this clonotype: This likely traces to a read error, being one base from a far larger clone. Likely a read error: the CDR3 ends without its conserved phenylalanine or tryptophan.

This TCR was recovered from a female donor with Graves disease. The source material was peripheral blood mononuclear cells (PBMCs), sampled at new diagnosis, from a patient treated with antithyroid drugs.

The CDR3 loop is CASRAGGITGELFS. For the CDR3, the DNA is TGTGCCTCTCGAGCGGGGGGGATCACCGGGGAGCTGTTTTCT. The rearrangement joins TRBV7-9 to TRBJ2-2; 10 positions match TRBD2. Germline-derived CDR1 and CDR2 are SEHNR and FQNEAQ (reference sequence). The CDR3 is 14 amino acids. J lost 4 bases, V lost 11 bases, and 7 bases had no gene match.